These 10 T cell receptor beta chains were all obtained from the same sample, sequenced in a study of T cells in Graves' hyperthyroidism and ophthalmopathy. What was amplified from RNA transcripts were TCR beta CDR3 regions. During a first-round RT-PCR of the TCR CDR3, the HTBI primer set was used. TCRdb analysed the multiplex PCR reads with MiXCR anew, one entry per CDR3 protein. In the table there are 550,000 to 650,000 distinct CDR3 sequences, 14% of which are singletons. Material for sequencing was blood. The source is a woman in her forties with Graves' hyperthyroidism.

This clonotype was recorded many times. The chain employs TRBV28 and TRBJ1-5; D is perhaps TRBD1 (5 bases). Germline CDR1 reads MDHEN; CDR2 reads SYDVKM. The germline V and J ends were trimmed by 1 base and 2 bases, with 9 bases remaining between them. The CDR3 sequence is 15 residues long. CDR3 amino acids: CASSLYAGRNQPQHF. The CDR3 DNA follows: TGTGCCAGCAGTTTATATGCAGGGCGCAATCAGCCCCAGCATTTT.

The V gene is TRBV12-3 or TRBV12-4, the J gene TRBJ2-3; TRBD2 matches 9 bases. This CDR3 spans 17 amino acids. V dropped 2 bases and J dropped 6; count of bases not matched to a gene: 12. CDR3 residues: CASSLTASGTTGDTQYF. CDR3 in DNA: TGTGCCAGCAGTTTAACGGCTAGCGGGACCACCGGGGATACGCAGTATTTT.

The chain combines TRBV6-2 or TRBV6-3 with TRBJ2-3; 15 bases match TRBD2. Trimming took 5 bases from V and 4 from J; bases not matched to a gene: 13. The CDR3 length is 19 residues. Germline CDR1 is MNHEY and CDR2 is SVGEGT. As DNA, the CDR3 is TGTGCCAGCAGTGTGGGACTAGCGGGAGGTCGCAGCACGGCAGATACGCAGTATTTT. This gives the protein CASSVGLAGGRSTADTQYF.

This clonotype was counted many times. The rearrangement joins TRBV29-1 to TRBJ1-1; D is undetermined. Germline loops: CDR1 SQVTM, CDR2 ANQGSEA. V lost 2 bases and J lost 0, with 7 bases in between. The CDR3 loop spans 13 amino acids. The CDR3 loop reads CSVEISMNTEAFF. CDR3 sequence (DNA): TGCAGCGTTGAAATCAGTATGAACACTGAAGCTTTCTTT.

To note about this clonotype: The DNA is omitted, as the CDR3 cannot be located on it reliably, and the CDR3 follows TCRdb's listing. The V call is TRBV20-1, the J call TRBJ1-2. The germline V gene encodes CDR1 DFQATT and CDR2 SNEGSKA (reference sequence). The CDR3 comprises 12 residues, both ends counted. CDR3 protein: CRAREVNYGCTF.

This clonotype has a single count. This rearrangement joins TRBV19 to TRBJ1-5; TRBD1 agrees at 8 bases. Per germline, CDR1 LNHDA and CDR2 SQIVND (reference sequence). The CDR3 sequence is 14 residues long. V shed 9 bases and J 11 bases; nucleotides not matched to a gene: 15. The CDR3 nucleotides are TGTGCCAGCAGCAGAGACAGGGGAGGTTATTCCCAGCATTTT. Residues: CASSRDRGGYSQHF.

As to this clonotype: One end of the junction varies from germline; a read error may be responsible. This CDR3 reads CASSSLQYEKLFF. The CDR3 bases are TGTGCCAGCAGCTCGCTACAGTATGAAAAACTGTTTTTT. The genes are TRBV5-1 and TRBJ1-4, with D unclear. Germline V gene sequence: CDR1 SGHRS, CDR2 YFSETQ. This CDR3 is built from 13 residues.

This clonotype was observed a handful of times. The CDR3 here is CASSSEWASGRSGELFF. The CDR3 nucleotides are TGTGCCAGCAGCTCAGAGTGGGCTAGCGGGAGATCCGGGGAGCTGTTTTTT. The rearrangement uses TRBV7-9 and TRBJ2-2; TRBD2 agrees at 10 bases. The ends lost 4 bases at V and 6 bases at J; junction bases unmatched: 11. The germline V gene has CDR1 SEHNR and CDR2 FQNEAQ (reference sequence). The CDR3 loop spans 17 amino acids.

This clonotype has more than one count but fewer than ten. The V and J genes are TRBV5-1 and TRBJ2-7; D perhaps matches TRBD2 (6 bases). Germline lookup yields CDR1 SGHRS and CDR2 YFSETQ. The germline V and J ends were trimmed by 2 bases and 5 bases, with 11 bases remaining between them. This CDR3 spans 13 amino acids. CDR3 region: CASSLYSGNEQYF. CDR3 DNA sequence: TGCGCCAGCAGCTTATATAGCGGAAACGAGCAGTACTTC.

A few counts support this clonotype. This chain uses TRBV27 with TRBJ2-3; TRBD2 matches at 7 bases. CDR3 length: 16 amino acids. The V gene end was trimmed by 6 bases and the J gene end by 5 bases; junction bases not matched to a gene: 14. Germline-derived CDR1 and CDR2 are MNHEY and SMNVEV (reference sequence). For the CDR3, the DNA is TGTGCCAGCAGCCAACTAGCCGGGAGGACGATAGATACGCAGTATTTT. Encoded protein: CASSQLAGRTIDTQYF.